A single sample gave rise to the 8 T cell receptor beta chains below, sequenced in a study of shared clonotypes between healthy human individuals. Using immunoSEQ multiplex PCR, the repertoire was profiled, and TCRdb retains in-frame clones only, with some absent. The sample holds roughly 500,000 clones, roughly 80% seen once. Sequences were obtained from PBMCs. These receptor sequences come from a woman in her forties in good health. Some clones in this sample may be carry-over from other donors' samples.

The chain has TRBV27 and TRBJ1-5; D remains ambiguous. CDR3 length: 13 amino acids. The germline gives CDR1 MNHEY, CDR2 SMNVEV (reference sequence). Trimming took off 2 bases at V and 7 bases at J, with 9 bases between the two ends. The CDR3 nucleotides are TGTGCCAGCAGTTTAAGGGTGGACCAGCCCCAGCATTTT. As protein: CASSLRVDQPQHF.

The chain has TRBV7-2 and TRBJ2-2, with TRBD1 as a possible D gene (6 bases). The CDR3 has 17 residues. CDR1 and CDR2 (germline): SGHTA, FQGNSA. The V end lost 1 base, the J end lost 0 bases, and 12 bases lay between the germline ends. The CDR3 DNA reads as TGTGCCAGCAGCTTAGGAAGGGGGTTCGCGAACACCGGGGAGCTGTTTTTT. As protein: CASSLGRGFANTGELFF.

The chain uses TRBV9 and TRBJ1-1; D uncertain. V shed 3 bases and J shed 1 base, with 7 bases lying between them. The germline CDR1 and CDR2 sequences are SGDLS and YYNGEE. CDR3 length: 13 amino acids. The CDR3 protein is CASSASGNTEAFF. CDR3 in DNA: TGTGCCAGCAGCGCTTCGGGGAACACTGAAGCTTTCTTT.

This sequence joins TRBV10-3 and TRBJ2-2; a weak D match, TRBD2 (6 bases). This CDR3 is 15 amino acids long. Germline CDR1 and CDR2: ENHRY and SYGVKD. Trimming took off 2 bases at V and 6 bases at J, with 13 bases between the two ends. For the CDR3, the DNA is TGTGCCATCAGTGAGCCAACTAGCTATCCCGGGGAGCTGTTTTTT. Translation: CAISEPTSYPGELFF.

V and J are TRBV28 and TRBJ2-2, with D perhaps matching TRBD2 (5 bases). The CDR3 runs to 14 residues. V gave up 5 bases and J gave up 4 bases, with 11 bases separating them. Germline V gene data show CDR1 as MDHEN and CDR2 as SYDVKM. In DNA form, the CDR3 reads TGTGCCAGCAGTCCGCTACGGGGCACCGGGGAGCTGTTTTTT. It is translated as CASSPLRGTGELFF. The whole variable domain, filled in from reference TRBV28 and TRBJ2-2, reads DVKVTQSSRYLVKRTGEKVFLECVQDMDHENMFWYRQDPGLGLRLIYFSYDVKMKEKGDIPEGYSVSREKKERFSLILESASTNQTSMYLCASSPLRGTGELFFGEGSRLTVL.

The chain couples TRBV7-9 to TRBJ1-2; the D is unclear. Trimming pared 3 bases from V and 4 bases from J, leaving 9 bases between. Germline CDR1 is SEHNR and CDR2 is FQNEAQ (reference sequence). This CDR3 has 13 amino acids. The CDR3 loop reads CASSFLDGYGYTF. The DNA of the CDR3 is TGTGCCAGCAGCTTTCTCGACGGCTATGGCTACACCTTC.

Notes on this clone: A read error is the likely source, as a far larger clone sits one nucleotide away. Other DNA sequences in the same sample also yield this CDR3. V gene TRBV28 combines with J gene TRBJ2-7; D gene uncertain. The V end lost 8 bases, the J end lost 7 bases, and 15 bases lay between the germline ends. The CDR3 contains 12 residues. CDR1 MDHEN and CDR2 SYDVKM come from the germline V gene. CDR3 loop: CASGRPDFEQYF. DNA for the CDR3: TGTGCCAGCGGACGGCCTGACTTTGAGCAGTACTTC. The variable domain in full, with the rest retrieved from reference TRBV28 and TRBJ2-7, is DVKVTQSSRYLVKRTGEKVFLECVQDMDHENMFWYRQDPGLGLRLIYFSYDVKMKEKGDIPEGYSVSREKKERFSLILESASTNQTSMYLCASGRPDFEQYFGPGTRLTVT.

This clone was seen a single time. Other DNA sequences from this sample encode an identical CDR3 as well. The gene calls are TRBV19 and TRBJ2-7, with D possibly being TRBD1 or TRBD2 (5 bases each). CDR1 is LNHDA, CDR2 SQIVND, per germline (reference sequence). This CDR3 has 14 residues. Trimming removed 3 bases from V and 1 base from J, with 10 bases in between. CDR3 in amino acids: CASSMGTASYEQYF. In DNA form, the CDR3 reads TGTGCCAGTAGTATGGGGACGGCTTCCTACGAGCAGTACTTC.